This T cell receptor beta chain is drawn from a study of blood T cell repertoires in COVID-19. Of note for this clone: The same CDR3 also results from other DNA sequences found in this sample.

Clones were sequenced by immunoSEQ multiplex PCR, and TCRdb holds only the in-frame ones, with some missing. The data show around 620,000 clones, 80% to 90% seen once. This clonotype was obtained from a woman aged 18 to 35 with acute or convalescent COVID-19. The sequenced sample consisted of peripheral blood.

For the CDR3, the DNA is TGTGCCAGCAGTTACTCCCGGAGTAGTTACGAGCAGTACTTC. It yields the protein CASSYSRSSYEQYF. The chain uses TRBV6-5 and TRBJ2-7; D is unresolved. Looked up from germline, CDR1 is MNHEY and CDR2 is SVGAGI. The CDR3 has 14 residues. V was trimmed by 0 bases and J by 4 bases, leaving 10 bases between them.